This T cell receptor (beta chain) was identified during a study of regulatory T cells in long-lasting Graves disease. Time point in this sample: persistent/refractory GD, antithyroid drugs over 5 years with positive TRAb. Researchers made the TCR library from RNA that was extracted from PBMCs. A volume of approximately 8.4 milliliters of peripheral blood was collected in EDTA tubes. The TCR beta library used iRepertoire HTBI primers with Arm-PCR amplification of CDR3. TCRdb re-analysed the multiplex PCR reads in MiXCR, keeping a single row per CDR3 protein. The sample lists 450,000 or so distinct CDR3 sequences, less than 25% occurring once. V was pared by 6 bases and J by 4 bases, with 3 bases between. The length of the CDR3 is 11 residues. The germline V gene has CDR1 MNHEY and CDR2 SMNVEV (reference sequence).

Sequencing used peripheral blood mononuclear cells (PBMCs), obtained when the disease was refractory, from a patient treated with antithyroid drugs. This TCR was sampled from a female donor with Graves disease. The chain couples TRBV27 to TRBJ1-4, with unresolved D. The CDR3 protein is CASRSNEKLFF. The CDR3 DNA reads TGTGCCAGCAGGAGTAATGAAAAACTGTTTTTT.